This TCR beta chain derives from a study of T cells after yellow fever vaccination. Findings and caveats of the study: FACS-sorted repertoires could harbor abundant contaminating bulk-population clonotypes.

TCRdb reanalysed the 5' RACE reads using MiXCR and keeps one entry per CDR3 protein. Of some 250,000 distinct CDR3 sequences in the sample, 6.5% to 8.5% were seen once. On this clonotype: Its antigen is unknown.

Looked up from germline, CDR1 is SEHNR and CDR2 is FQNEAQ (reference sequence). V gave up 5 bases and J gave up 5 bases; unmatched junction bases: 6. CDR3 size: 14 residues. This receptor was obtained from a young man who received the YFV17D yellow fever vaccine. The sample consisted of CD4+ T cells sorted from PBMCs, taken 15 days after the yellow fever booster vaccination. This rearrangement joins TRBV7-9 to TRBJ2-7, with 10 bases fitting TRBD2. The CDR3 loop is CASSQTSGRNEQYF. CDR3 nucleotides: TGTGCCAGCAGCCAGACTAGCGGGCGGAACGAGCAGTACTTC.